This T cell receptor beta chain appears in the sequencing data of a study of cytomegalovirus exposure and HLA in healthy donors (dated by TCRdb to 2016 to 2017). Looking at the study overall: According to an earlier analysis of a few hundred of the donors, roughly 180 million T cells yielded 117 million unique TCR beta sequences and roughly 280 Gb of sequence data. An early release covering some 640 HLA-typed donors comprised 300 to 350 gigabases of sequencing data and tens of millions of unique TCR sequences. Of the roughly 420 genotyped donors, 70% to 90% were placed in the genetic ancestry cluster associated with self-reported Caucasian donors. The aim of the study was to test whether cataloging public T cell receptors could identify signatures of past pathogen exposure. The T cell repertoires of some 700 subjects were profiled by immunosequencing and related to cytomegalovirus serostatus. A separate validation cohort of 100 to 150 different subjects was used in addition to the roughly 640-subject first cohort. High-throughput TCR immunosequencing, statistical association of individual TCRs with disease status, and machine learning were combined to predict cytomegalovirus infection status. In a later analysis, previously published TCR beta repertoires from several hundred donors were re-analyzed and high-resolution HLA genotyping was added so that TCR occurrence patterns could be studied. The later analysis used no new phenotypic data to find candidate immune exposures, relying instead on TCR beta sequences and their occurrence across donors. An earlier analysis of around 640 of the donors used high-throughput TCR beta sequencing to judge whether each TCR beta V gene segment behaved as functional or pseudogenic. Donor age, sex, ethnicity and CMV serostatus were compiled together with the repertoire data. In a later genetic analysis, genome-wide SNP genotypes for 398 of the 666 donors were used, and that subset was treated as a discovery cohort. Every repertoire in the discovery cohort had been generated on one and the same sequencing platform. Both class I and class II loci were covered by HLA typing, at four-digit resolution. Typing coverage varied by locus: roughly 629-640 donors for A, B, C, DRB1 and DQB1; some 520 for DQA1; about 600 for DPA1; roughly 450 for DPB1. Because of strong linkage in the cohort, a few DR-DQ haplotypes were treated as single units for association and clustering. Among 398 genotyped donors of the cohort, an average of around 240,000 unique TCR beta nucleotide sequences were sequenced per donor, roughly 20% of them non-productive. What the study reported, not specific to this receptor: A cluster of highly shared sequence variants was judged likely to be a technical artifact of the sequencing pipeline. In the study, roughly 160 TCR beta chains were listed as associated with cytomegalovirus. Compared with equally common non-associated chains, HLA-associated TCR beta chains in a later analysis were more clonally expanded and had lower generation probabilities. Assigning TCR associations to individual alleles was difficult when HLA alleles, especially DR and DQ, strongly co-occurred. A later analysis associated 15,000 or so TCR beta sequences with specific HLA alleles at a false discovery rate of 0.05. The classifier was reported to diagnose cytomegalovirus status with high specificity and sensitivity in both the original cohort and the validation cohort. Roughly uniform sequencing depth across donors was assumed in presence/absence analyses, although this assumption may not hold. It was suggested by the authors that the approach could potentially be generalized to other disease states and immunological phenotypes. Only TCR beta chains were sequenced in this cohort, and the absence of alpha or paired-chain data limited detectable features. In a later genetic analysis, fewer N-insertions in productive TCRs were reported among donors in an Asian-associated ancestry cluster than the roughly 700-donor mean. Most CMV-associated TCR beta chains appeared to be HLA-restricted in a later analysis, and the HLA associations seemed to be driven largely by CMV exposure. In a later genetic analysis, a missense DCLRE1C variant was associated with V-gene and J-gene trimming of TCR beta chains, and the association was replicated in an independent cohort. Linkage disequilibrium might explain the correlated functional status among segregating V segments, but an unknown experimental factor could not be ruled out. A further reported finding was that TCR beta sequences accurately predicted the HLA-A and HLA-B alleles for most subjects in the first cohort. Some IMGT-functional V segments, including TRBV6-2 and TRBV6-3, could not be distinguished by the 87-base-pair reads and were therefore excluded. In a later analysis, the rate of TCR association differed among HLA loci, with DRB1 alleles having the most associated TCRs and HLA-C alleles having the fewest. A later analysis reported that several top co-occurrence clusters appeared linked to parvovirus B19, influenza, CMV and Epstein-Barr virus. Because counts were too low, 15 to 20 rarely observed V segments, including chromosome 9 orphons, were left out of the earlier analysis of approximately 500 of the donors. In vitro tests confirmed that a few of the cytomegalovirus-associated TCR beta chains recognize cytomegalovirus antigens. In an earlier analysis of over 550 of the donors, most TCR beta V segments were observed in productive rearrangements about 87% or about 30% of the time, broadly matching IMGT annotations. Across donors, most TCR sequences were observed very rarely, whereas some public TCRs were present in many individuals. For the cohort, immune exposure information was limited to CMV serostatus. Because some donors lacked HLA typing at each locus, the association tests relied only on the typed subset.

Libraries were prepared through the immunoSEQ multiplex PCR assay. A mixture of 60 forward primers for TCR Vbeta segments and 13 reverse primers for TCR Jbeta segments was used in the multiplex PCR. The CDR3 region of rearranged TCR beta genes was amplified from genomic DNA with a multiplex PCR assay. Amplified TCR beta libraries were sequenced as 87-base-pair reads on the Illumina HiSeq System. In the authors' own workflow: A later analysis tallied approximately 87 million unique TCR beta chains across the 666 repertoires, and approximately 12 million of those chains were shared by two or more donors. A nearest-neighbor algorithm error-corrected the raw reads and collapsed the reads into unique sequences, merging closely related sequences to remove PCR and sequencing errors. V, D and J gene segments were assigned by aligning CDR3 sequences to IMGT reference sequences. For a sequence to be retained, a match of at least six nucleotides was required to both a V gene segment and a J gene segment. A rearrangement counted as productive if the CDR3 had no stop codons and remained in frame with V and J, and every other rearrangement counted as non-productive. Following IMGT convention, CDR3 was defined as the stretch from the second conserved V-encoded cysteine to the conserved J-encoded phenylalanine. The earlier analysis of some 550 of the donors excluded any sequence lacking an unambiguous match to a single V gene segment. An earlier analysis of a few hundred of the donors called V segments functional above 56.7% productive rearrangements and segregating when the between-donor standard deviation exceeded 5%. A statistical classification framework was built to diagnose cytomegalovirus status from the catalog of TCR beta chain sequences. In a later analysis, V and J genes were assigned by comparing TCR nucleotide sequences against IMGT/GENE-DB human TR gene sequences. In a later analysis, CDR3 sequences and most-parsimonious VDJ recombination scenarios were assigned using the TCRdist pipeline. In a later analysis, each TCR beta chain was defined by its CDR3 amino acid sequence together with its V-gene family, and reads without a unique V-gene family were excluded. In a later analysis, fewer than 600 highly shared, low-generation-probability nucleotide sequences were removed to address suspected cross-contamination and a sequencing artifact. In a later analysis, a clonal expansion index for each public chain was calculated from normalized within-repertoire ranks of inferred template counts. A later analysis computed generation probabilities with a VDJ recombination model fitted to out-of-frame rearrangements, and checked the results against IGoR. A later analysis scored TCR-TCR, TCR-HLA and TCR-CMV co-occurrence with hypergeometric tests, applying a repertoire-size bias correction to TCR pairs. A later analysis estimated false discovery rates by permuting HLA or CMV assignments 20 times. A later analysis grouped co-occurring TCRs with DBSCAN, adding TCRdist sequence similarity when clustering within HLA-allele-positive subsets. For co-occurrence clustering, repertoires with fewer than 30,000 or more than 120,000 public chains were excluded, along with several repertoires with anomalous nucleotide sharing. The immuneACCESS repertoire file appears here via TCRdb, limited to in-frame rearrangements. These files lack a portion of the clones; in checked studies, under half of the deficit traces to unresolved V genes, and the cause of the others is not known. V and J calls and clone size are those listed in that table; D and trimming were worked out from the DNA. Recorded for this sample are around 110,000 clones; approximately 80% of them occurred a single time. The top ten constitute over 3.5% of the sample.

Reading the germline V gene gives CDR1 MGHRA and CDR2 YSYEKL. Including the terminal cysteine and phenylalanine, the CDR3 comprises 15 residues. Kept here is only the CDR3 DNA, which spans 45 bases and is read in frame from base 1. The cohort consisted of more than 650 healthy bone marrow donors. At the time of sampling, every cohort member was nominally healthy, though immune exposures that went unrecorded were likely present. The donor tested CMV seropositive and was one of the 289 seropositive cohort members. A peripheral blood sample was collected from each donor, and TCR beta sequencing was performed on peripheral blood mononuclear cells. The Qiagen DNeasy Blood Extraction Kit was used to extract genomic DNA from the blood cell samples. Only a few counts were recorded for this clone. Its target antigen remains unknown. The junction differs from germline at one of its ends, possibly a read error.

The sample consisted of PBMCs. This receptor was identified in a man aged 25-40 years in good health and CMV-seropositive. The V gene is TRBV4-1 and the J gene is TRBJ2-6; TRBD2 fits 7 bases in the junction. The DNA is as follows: TGCGCCAGCAGCCAAGATCCCAGCGGGGCCAACGGCCTGACTTTC. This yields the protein CASSQDPSGANGLTF.